This TCR beta chain was sequenced in a study of early T cells in non-severe SARS-CoV-2 infection. As for the study in general: The input, bulk RNA from unsorted whole blood, was sequenced, and chains were unpaired.

This clonotype has only a few counts. Individual cDNA molecules were tagged with unique molecular identifiers, the study reported. TCRdb passed the 5' RACE reads through MiXCR, listing each CDR3 protein once. This sample has about 29,000 distinct CDR3 sequences; approximately 6% occur once, and the top ten carry almost 6%. With 0 bases removed from V and 5 bases from J, the gap between germline ends came to 14 bases. CDR3 size: 15 residues. Per the germline V gene, CDR1 is SGHTS and CDR2 is YDEGEE. This chain uses TRBV5-8 with TRBJ1-1; D possibly corresponds to TRBD1 (5 bases). The sample taken for sequencing was whole blood. The clonotype comes from an adult who was a healthcare worker with PCR-confirmed SARS-CoV-2 infection or an uninfected control (not recorded which). The CDR3 DNA follows: TGTGCCAGCAGCTTGGCCTCAGGGCCCTTGACTGAAGCTTTCTTT. As protein: CASSLASGPLTEAFF.